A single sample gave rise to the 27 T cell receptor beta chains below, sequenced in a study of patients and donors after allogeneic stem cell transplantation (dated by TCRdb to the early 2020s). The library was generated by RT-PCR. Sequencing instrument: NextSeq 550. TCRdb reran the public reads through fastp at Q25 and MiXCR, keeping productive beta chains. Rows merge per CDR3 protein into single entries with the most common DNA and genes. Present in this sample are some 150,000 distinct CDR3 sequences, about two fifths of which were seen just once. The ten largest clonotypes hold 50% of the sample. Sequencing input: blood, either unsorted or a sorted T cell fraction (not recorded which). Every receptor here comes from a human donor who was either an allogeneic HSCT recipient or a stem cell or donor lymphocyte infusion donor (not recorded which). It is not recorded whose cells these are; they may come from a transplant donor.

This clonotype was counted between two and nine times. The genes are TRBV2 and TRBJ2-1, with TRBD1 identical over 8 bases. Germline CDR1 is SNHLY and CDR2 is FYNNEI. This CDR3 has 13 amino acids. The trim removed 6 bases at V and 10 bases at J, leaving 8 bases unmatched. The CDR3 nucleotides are TGTGCCAGCAGGGACCCCTGGGACAGGGAGCAGTTCTTC. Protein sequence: CASRDPWDREQFF. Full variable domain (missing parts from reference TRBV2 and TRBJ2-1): EPEVTQTPSHQVTQMGQEVILRCVPISNHLYFYWYRQILGQKVEFLVSFYNNEISEKSEIFDDQFSVERPDGSNFTLKIRSTKLEDSAMYFCASRDPWDREQFFGPGTRLTVL.

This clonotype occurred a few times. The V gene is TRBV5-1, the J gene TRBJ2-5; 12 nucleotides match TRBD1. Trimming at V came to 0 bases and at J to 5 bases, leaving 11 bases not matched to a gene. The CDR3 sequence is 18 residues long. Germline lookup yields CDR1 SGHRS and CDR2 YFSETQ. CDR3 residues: CASSLAGTGGARWETQYF. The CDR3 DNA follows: TGCGCCAGCAGCTTGGCAGGGACAGGGGGCGCGCGGTGGGAGACCCAGTACTTC.

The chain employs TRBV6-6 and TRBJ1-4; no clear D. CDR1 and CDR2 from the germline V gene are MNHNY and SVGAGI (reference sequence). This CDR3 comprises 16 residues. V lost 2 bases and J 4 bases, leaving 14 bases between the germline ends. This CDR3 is CASSYPGDRSNEKLFF. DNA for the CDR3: TGTGCCAGCAGTTACCCGGGAGATAGAAGTAATGAAAAACTGTTTTTT.

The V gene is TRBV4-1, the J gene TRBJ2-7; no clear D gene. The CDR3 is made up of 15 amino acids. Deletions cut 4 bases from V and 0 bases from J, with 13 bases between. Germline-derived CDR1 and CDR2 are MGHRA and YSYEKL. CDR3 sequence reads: CASSLFYTSSYEQYV. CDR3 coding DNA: TGCGCCAGCAGCCTTTTTTACACGAGCTCCTACGAGCAGTACGTC.

The CDR3 DNA is TGTGCCAGCAGCTTAGATTCCAATCCCGAGAAAGCTTTCTTT. Its translation: CASSLDSNPEKAFF. V and J are TRBV11-2 and TRBJ1-1, with no clear D. CDR3 length: 14 amino acids. V lost 0 bases and J 9 bases, leaving 14 bases between the germline ends. In germline, CDR1 is SGHAT, CDR2 FQNNGV.

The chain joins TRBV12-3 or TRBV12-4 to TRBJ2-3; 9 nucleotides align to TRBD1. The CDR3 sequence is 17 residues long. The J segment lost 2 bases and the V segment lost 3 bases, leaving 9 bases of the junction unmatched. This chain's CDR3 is CASSFIPTGGHTDTQYF. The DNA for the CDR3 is TGTGCCAGCAGTTTTATCCCCACAGGGGGCCACACAGATACGCAGTATTTT.

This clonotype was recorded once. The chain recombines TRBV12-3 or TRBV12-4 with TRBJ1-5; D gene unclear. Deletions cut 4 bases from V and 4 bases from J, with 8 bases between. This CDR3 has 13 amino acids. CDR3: CASSSKVNQPQHF. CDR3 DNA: TGTGCCAGCAGTTCAAAAGTTAATCAGCCCCAGCATTTT.

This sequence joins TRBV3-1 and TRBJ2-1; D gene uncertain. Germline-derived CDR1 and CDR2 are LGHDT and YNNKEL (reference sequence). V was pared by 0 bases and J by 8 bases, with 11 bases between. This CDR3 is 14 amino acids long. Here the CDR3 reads CASSQEAALDEQFF. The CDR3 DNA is TGTGCCAGCAGCCAAGAAGCAGCTCTGGATGAGCAGTTCTTC.

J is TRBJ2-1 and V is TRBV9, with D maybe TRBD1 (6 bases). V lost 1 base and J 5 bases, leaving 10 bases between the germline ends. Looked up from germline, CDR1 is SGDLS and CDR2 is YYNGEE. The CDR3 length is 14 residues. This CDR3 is CASSVRTENNEQFF. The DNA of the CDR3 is TGTGCCAGCAGCGTAAGGACAGAAAACAATGAGCAGTTCTTC.

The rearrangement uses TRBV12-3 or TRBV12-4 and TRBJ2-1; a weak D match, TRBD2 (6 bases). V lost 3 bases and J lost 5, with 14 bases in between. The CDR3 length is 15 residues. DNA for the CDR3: TGTGCCAGCAGTTTGGGTCTAGCGCCCCACAATGAGCAGTTCTTC. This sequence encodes CASSLGLAPHNEQFF.

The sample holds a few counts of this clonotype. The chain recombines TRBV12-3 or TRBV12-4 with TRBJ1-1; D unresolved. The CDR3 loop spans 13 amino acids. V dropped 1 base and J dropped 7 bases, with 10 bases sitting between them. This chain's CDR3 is CASSLESGIEAFF. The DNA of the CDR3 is TGTGCCAGCAGTTTAGAAAGTGGAATTGAAGCTTTCTTT.

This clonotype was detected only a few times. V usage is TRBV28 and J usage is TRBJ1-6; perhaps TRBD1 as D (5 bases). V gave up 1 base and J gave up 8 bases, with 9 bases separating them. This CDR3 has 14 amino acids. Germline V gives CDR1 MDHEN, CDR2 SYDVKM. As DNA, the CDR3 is TGTGCCAGCAGTTTATCGAGGGGCTATTCACCCCTCCACTTT. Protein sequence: CASSLSRGYSPLHF.

The CDR3 loop is CSARGPRRGARDTQYF. In nucleotides, the CDR3 is TGCAGTGCTAGAGGCCCAAGGCGGGGGGCTAGGGATACGCAGTATTTT. The gene calls are TRBV20-1 and TRBJ2-3, with 8 bases lining up with TRBD2. This CDR3 has 16 amino acids. CDR1 is DFQATT and CDR2 is SNEGSKA in the germline V gene (reference sequence). V shed 1 base, J shed 6 bases, and the junction held 12 bases outside the gene matches.

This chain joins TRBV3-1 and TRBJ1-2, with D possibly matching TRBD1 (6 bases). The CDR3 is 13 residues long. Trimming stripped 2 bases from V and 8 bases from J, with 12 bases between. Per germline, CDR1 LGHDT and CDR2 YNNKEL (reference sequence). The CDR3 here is CASSQTGMDGYTF. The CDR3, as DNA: TGTGCCAGCAGCCAAACAGGGATGGACGGCTACACCTTC.

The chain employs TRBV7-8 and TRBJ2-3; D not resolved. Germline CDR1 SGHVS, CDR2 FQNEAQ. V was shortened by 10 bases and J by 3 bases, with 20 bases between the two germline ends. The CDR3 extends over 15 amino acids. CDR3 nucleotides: TGTGCCACCGGTAGTCTGACCGTCCCGACAGATACGCAGTATTTT. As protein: CATGSLTVPTDTQYF.

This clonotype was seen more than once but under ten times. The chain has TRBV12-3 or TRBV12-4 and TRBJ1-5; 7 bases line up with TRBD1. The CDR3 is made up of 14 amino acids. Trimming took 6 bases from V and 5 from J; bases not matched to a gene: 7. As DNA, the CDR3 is TGTGCCAGCAGGGCTGACAGGGCGGATCAGCCCCAGCATTTT. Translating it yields CASRADRADQPQHF.

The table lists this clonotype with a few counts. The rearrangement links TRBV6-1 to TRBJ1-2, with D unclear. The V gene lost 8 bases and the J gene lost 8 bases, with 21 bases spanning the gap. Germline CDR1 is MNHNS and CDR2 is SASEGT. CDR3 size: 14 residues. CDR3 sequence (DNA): TGTGCCAGCTCGGCAGCCCAAACTCGTTTAGGCTACACCTTC. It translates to CASSAAQTRLGYTF.

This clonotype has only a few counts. The CDR3 sequence is CAISESERGRDYGYTF. DNA for the CDR3: TGTGCCATCAGTGAGTCGGAGCGGGGGCGGGACTATGGCTACACCTTC. The genes are TRBV10-3 and TRBJ1-2, with D perhaps TRBD1 (6 bases). Germline V CDR1 and CDR2: ENHRY, SYGVKD. Deletions cut 0 bases from V and 3 bases from J, with 14 bases between. This CDR3 is built from 16 residues.

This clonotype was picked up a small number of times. The CDR3 reads CASTRSSGVLDQPQHF. The DNA for the CDR3 is TGTGCCAGCACCCGATCCTCAGGGGTATTAGATCAGCCCCAGCATTTT. The rearrangement uses TRBV28 and TRBJ1-5; D might be TRBD1 (6 bases). Germline V CDR1 and CDR2: MDHEN, SYDVKM. This CDR3 contains 16 residues. V dropped 7 bases and J dropped 5 bases, with 21 bases sitting between them.

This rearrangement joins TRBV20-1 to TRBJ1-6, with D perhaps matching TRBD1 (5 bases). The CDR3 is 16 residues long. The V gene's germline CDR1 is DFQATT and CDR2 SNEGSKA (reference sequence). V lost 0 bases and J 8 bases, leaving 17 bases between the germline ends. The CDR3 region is CSARDLPRGSHSPLHF. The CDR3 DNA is TGCAGTGCTAGAGATTTACCAAGGGGATCCCATTCACCCCTCCACTTT.

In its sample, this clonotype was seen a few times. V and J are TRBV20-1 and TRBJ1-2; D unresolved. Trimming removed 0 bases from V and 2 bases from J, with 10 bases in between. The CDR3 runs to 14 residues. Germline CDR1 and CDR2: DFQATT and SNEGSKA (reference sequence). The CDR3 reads CSARDLIRNYGYTF. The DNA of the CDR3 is TGCAGTGCTAGAGATCTTATTAGAAACTATGGCTACACCTTC.

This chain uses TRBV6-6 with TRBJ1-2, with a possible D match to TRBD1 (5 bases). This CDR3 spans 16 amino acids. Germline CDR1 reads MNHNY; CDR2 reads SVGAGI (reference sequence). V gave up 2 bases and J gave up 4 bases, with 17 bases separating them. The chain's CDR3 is CASSYGLAGSSYGYTF. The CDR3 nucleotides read TGTGCCAGCAGTTACGGGCTGGCAGGGAGTAGCTATGGCTACACCTTC.

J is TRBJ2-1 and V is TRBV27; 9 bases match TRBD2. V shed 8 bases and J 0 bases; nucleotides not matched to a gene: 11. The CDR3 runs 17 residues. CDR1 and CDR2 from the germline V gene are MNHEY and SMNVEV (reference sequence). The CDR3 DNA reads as TGTGCCAGCGGTCGAGCGGGGGGCCGGAGCTCCTACAATGAGCAGTTCTTC. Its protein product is CASGRAGGRSSYNEQFF.

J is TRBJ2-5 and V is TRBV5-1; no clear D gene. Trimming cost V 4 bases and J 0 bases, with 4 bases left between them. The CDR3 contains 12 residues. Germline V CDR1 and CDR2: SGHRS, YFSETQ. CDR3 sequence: CASSGNQETQYF. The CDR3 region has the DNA TGCGCCAGCAGCGGGAACCAAGAGACCCAGTACTTC.

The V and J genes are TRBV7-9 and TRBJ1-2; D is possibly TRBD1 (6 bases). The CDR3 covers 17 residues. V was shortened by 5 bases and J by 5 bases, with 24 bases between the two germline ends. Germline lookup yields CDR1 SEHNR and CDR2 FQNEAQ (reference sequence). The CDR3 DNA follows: TGTGCCAGCAGCCCAAGGGGCAGGGGCCTGTATGGGTATGGCTACACCTTC. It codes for CASSPRGRGLYGYGYTF.

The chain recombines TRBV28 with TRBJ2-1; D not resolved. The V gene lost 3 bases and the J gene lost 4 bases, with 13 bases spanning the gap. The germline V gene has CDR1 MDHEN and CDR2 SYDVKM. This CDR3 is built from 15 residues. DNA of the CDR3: TGTGCCAGCAGTTTCCATAGGTCCGGATACAATGAGCAGTTCTTC. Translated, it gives CASSFHRSGYNEQFF. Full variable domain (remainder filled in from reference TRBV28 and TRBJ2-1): DVKVTQSSRYLVKRTGEKVFLECVQDMDHENMFWYRQDPGLGLRLIYFSYDVKMKEKGDIPEGYSVSREKKERFSLILESASTNQTSMYLCASSFHRSGYNEQFFGPGTRLTVL.

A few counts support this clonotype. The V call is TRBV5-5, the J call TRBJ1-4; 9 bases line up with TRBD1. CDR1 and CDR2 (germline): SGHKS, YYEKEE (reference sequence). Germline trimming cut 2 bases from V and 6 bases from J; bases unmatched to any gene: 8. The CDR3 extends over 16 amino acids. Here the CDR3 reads CASSFRDREPYEKLFF. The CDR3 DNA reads TGTGCCAGCAGCTTCCGGGACAGGGAGCCATATGAAAAACTGTTTTTT.